This T cell receptor beta chain was retrieved from a study of blood T cell repertoires in COVID-19. Whole-study context: Whether acute or convalescent, the COVID-19 samples came from the United States, Italy and Spain. T cells, B-cell-depleted T cells, or PBMCs provided the cDNA or gDNA that served as material.

The protocol was immunoSEQ multiplex PCR, while the TCRdb copy is restricted to in-frame clones and leaves out a portion. Among about 140,000 clones listed, about 80% were seen once. In its sample, this clone was seen a few times. The CDR3 extends over 13 amino acids. The V gene lost 4 bases and the J gene lost 1 base, with 6 bases spanning the gap. Specimen: peripheral blood. The sequence derives from a man over 45 with acute or convalescent COVID-19. The V call is TRBV12-3 or TRBV12-4, the J call TRBJ2-3; D call uncertain. The CDR3 region has the DNA TGTGCCAGCAGTTCATCGGGCACAGATACGCAGTATTTT. Residues: CASSSSGTDTQYF.